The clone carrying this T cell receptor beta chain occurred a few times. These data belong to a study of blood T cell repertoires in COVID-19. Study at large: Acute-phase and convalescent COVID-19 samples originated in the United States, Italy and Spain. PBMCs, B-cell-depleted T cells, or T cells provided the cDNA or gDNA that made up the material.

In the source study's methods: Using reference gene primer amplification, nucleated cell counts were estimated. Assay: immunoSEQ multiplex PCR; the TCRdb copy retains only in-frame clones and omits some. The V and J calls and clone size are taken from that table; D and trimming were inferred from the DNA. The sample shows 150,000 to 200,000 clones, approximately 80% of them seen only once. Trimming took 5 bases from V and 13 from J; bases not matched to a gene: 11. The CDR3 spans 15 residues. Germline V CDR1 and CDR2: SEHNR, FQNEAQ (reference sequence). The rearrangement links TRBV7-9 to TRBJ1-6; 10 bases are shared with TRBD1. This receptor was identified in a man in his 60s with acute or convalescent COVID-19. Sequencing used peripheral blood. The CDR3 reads CASSSRDRGLIPLHF. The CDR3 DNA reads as TGTGCCAGCAGCAGCCGGGACAGGGGTCTCATTCCCCTCCACTTT.